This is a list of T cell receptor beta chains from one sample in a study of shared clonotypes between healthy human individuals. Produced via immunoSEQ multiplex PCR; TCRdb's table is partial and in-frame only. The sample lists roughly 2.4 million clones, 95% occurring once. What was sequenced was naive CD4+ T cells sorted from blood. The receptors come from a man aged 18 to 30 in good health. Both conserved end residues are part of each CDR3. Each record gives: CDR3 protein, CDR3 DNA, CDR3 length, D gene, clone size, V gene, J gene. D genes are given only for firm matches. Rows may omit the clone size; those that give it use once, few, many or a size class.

CDR3 protein: CASSLSTVWQGNSPLHF; CDR3 DNA: TGTGCCAGCAGTTTATCGACTGTCTGGCAGGGTAACTCACCCCTCCACTTT; CDR3 length: 17; D gene: -; clone size: -; V gene: TRBV27; J gene: TRBJ1-6
CDR3 protein: CASSPGGQDGNTIYF; CDR3 DNA: TGTGCCAGCAGCCCCGGGGGGCAGGATGGAAACACCATATATTTT; CDR3 length: 15; D gene: -; clone size: -; V gene: TRBV7-2; J gene: TRBJ1-3
CDR3 protein: CASSLQGHEQYF; CDR3 DNA: TGTGCCAGCAGTTTACAGGGTCACGAGCAGTACTTC; CDR3 length: 12; D gene: -; clone size: -; V gene: TRBV11-3; J gene: TRBJ2-7
CDR3 protein: CASSYAAVSSYEQYF; CDR3 DNA: TGTGCCAGCAGTTACGCGGCAGTAAGCTCCTACGAGCAGTACTTC; CDR3 length: 15; D gene: -; clone size: -; V gene: TRBV6-5; J gene: TRBJ2-7
CDR3 protein: CASSIGVDRAYNEQFF; CDR3 DNA: TGTGCCAGTAGTATCGGGGTTGACCGAGCCTACAATGAGCAGTTCTTC; CDR3 length: 16; D gene: -; clone size: -; V gene: TRBV19; J gene: TRBJ2-1
CDR3 protein: CASSTYASWDPFFRVGYF; CDR3 DNA: TGTGCCAGCAGTACTTATGCAAGCTGGGATCCTTTTTTTCGGGTGGGGTACTTC; CDR3 length: 18; D gene: -; clone size: -; V gene: TRBV7-2; J gene: TRBJ2-7
CDR3 protein: CASSDSGLGNSPLHF; CDR3 DNA: TGTGCCAGCAGTGATAGTGGTCTAGGGAATTCACCCCTCCACTTT; CDR3 length: 15; D gene: -; clone size: -; V gene: TRBV25-1; J gene: TRBJ1-6
CDR3 protein: CASSQDGTDTYEQYF; CDR3 DNA: TGTGCCAGCAGCCAAGATGGGACAGATACCTACGAGCAGTACTTC; CDR3 length: 15; D gene: TRBD1; clone size: -; V gene: TRBV4-2; J gene: TRBJ2-7
CDR3 protein: CAIRPRGQGAYEQYF; CDR3 DNA: TGTGCCATCAGACCCCGGGGACAGGGGGCCTACGAGCAGTACTTC; CDR3 length: 15; D gene: TRBD1; clone size: -; V gene: TRBV10-3; J gene: TRBJ2-7
CDR3 protein: CASSLSIAGVNEQFF; CDR3 DNA: TGTGCCAGCAGCCTATCCATAGCGGGGGTCAATGAGCAGTTCTTC; CDR3 length: 15; D gene: TRBD2; clone size: -; V gene: TRBV7-2; J gene: TRBJ2-1
CDR3 protein: CASSRAGAYSYEQYF; CDR3 DNA: TGTGCCAGCAGCCGAGCGGGGGCCTATTCCTACGAGCAGTACTTC; CDR3 length: 15; D gene: TRBD2; clone size: once; V gene: TRBV6-5; J gene: TRBJ2-7
CDR3 protein: CAWSPRWTTRTDTQYF; CDR3 DNA: TGTGCCTGGAGTCCCCGATGGACAACGCGCACAGATACGCAGTATTTT; CDR3 length: 16; D gene: -; clone size: -; V gene: TRBV30; J gene: TRBJ2-3